The 14 T cell receptor beta chains reported below all come from one sample, sequenced in a study of identifying expanded T cells in peripheral blood. Clones were sequenced by immunoSEQ multiplex PCR, and TCRdb holds only the in-frame ones, with some missing. The sample consists of more than 85,000 clones, about nine tenths of them appearing once. Material: blood. All receptors come from a person aged 18 to 75 in good health.

The CDR3 bases are TGTGCCAGCAGCGCTGACAGCACAGATACGCAGTATTTT. This encodes CASSADSTDTQYF. The chain is built from TRBV28 and TRBJ2-3; D is unclear. V was cut by 6 bases and J by 0 bases, with 7 bases left in between. The CDR3 length is 13 residues. Germline CDR1 MDHEN, CDR2 SYDVKM.

The J gene is TRBJ1-1, the V gene TRBV18; TRBD1 matches at 10 bases. Germline CDR1 is KGHSH and CDR2 is LQKENI. The CDR3 loop spans 15 amino acids. Trimming at V came to 2 bases and at J to 4 bases, leaving 4 bases not matched to a gene. In nucleotides, the CDR3 is TGTGCCAGCTCACCAACGACAGGGGGCGTCACTGAAGCTTTCTTT. This encodes CASSPTTGGVTEAFF.

The chain combines TRBV25-1 with TRBJ1-1; D gene unclear. Trimming pared 1 base from V and 1 base from J, leaving 7 bases between. This CDR3 is built from 14 residues. Germline lookup yields CDR1 MGHDK and CDR2 SYGVNS. The CDR3 DNA follows: TGTGCCAGCAGTGAATTTACGGGGAACACTGAAGCTTTCTTT. This sequence encodes CASSEFTGNTEAFF.

The chain's CDR3 is CASSVVYNEQFF. The CDR3 nucleotides are TGTGCCAGCAGCGTAGTCTACAATGAGCAGTTCTTC. V is TRBV9 and J is TRBJ2-1; D not certain. CDR3 length equals 12 residues. Between the trimmed V and J ends, which lost 0 bases and 3 bases, there was a span of 1 base. CDR1 and CDR2 from the germline V gene are SGDLS and YYNGEE.

A single count supports this clone. The chain has TRBV19 and TRBJ2-7, with 10 nucleotides matching TRBD1. The CDR3 has 15 residues. J gave up 6 bases and V 5 bases, and 10 bases lay outside the gene matches. Germline V lookup: CDR1 LNHDA, CDR2 SQIVND (reference sequence). The CDR3 region has the DNA TGTGCCAGTAGTCTTACCGGGACAGGGGACCGCGAGCAGTACTTC. Its protein is CASSLTGTGDREQYF. The full variable domain, completed using reference TRBV19 and TRBJ2-7, is DGGITQSPKYLFRKEGQNVTLSCEQNLNHDAMYWYRQDPGQGLRLIYYSQIVNDFQKGDIAEGYSVSREKKESFPLTVTSAQKNPTAFYLCASSLTGTGDREQYFGPGTRLTVT.

This sequence joins TRBV6-5 and TRBJ2-1; D may be TRBD1 (6 bases). The CDR3 runs to 16 residues. The ends were cut back, 2 bases at V and 6 bases at J, with 17 bases in the middle. From germline, CDR1 is MNHEY and CDR2 SVGAGI. CDR3 residues: CASSYAGTPRPNEQFF. CDR3 DNA sequence: TGTGCCAGCAGTTACGCCGGGACACCTCGACCCAATGAGCAGTTCTTC.

Worth noting for this clone: Its ends do not fully match the called genes, so a read error is possible. CDR3 residues: CASSLTGLVGTEAFF. CDR3 sequence (DNA): TGTGCCAGCAGCCTAACAGGCTTAGTTGGGACTGAAGCTTTCTTT. The chain joins TRBV7-3 to TRBJ1-1, with D possibly TRBD1 on 5 matching bases. Germline V lookup: CDR1 SGHTA, CDR2 FQGTGA. The CDR3 length is 15 residues. Supplemented by reference TRBV7-3 and TRBJ1-1, the full variable domain reads GAGVSQTPSNKVTEKGKYVELRCDPISGHTALYWYRQSLGQGPEFLIYFQGTGAADDSGLPNDRFFAVRPEGSVSTLKIQRTERGDSAVYLCASSLTGLVGTEAFFGQGTRLTVV.

As regards this clone: Germline is not matched at one junction end, which may reflect a read error. The V gene is TRBV4-1, the J gene TRBJ2-6; D unresolved. CDR1 MGHRA and CDR2 YSYEKL come from the germline V gene. The CDR3 extends over 16 amino acids. DNA of the CDR3: TGCGCCAGCAGCCAAGACCCGAGCTCTGGGGTCAACGTCCTGACTTTC. Protein product: CASSQDPSSGVNVLTF.

The chain employs TRBV28 and TRBJ2-1; weak D call: TRBD1 (5 bases). V was clipped by 6 bases and J by 2 bases, with 17 bases between them. From germline, CDR1 is MDHEN and CDR2 SYDVKM. The CDR3 runs to 16 residues. This CDR3 is CASSRPVGPPYNEQFF. The CDR3 DNA reads as TGTGCCAGCAGCCGCCCTGTGGGGCCCCCCTACAATGAGCAGTTCTTC.

CDR3 nucleotides: TGTGCCAGCAGCCAAGGTTGGAGTGGCTACACCTTC. This codes for CASSQGWSGYTF. The gene calls are TRBV14 and TRBJ1-2; D unresolved. The CDR3 sequence is 12 residues long. CDR1 SGHDN and CDR2 FVKESK come from the germline V gene. Trimming removed 1 base from V and 7 bases from J, with 7 bases in between.

The V and J genes are TRBV6-5 and TRBJ2-7, with 7 bases lining up with TRBD1. V shed 5 bases and J 7 bases; nucleotides not matched to a gene: 11. The CDR3 is made up of 14 amino acids. Germline CDR1 and CDR2: MNHEY and SVGAGI. The CDR3 nucleotides are TGTGCCAGCAGTAAAGGGGGCAAAGTGGGGGAGCAGTACTTC. It is translated as CASSKGGKVGEQYF.

This clone came up once. This rearrangement joins TRBV19 to TRBJ1-1, with a weak D call TRBD1 (5 bases). The CDR3 contains 14 residues. Germline V gives CDR1 LNHDA, CDR2 SQIVND (reference sequence). V lost 3 bases and J lost 1, with 9 bases in between. CDR3: CASSMAGGNTEAFF. CDR3 coding DNA: TGTGCCAGTAGTATGGCCGGGGGGAACACTGAAGCTTTCTTT.

The chain recombines TRBV7-9 with TRBJ2-5; no reliable D call. Trimming removed 5 bases at V and 5 bases at J, with 9 bases between. CDR3 length equals 12 residues. Looked up from germline, CDR1 is SEHNR and CDR2 is FQNEAQ (reference sequence). This CDR3 reads CASSRQWETQYF. For the CDR3, the DNA is TGTGCCAGCAGCCGGCAGTGGGAGACCCAGTACTTC.

The CDR3 DNA reads as TGTGCCAGCGCGGACCAGAAGGCCAAAAACATTCAGTACTTC. As protein: CASADQKAKNIQYF. The chain joins TRBV6-5 to TRBJ2-4; D is uncertain. The V gene's germline CDR1 is MNHEY and CDR2 SVGAGI. The V gene lost 8 bases and the J gene lost 1 base, with 12 bases spanning the gap. The CDR3 totals 14 residues.